These 18 T cell receptor beta chains came from one sample sequenced in a study of blood T cell repertoires in COVID-19. Method: immunoSEQ multiplex PCR; TCRdb's copy keeps in-frame clones and lacks some. This repertoire shows roughly 95,000 clones, 90% to 95% found once; its top ten account for 3% to 4.5%. Sequencing was carried out using peripheral blood. Receptor source: a woman aged 45-60 years in a cohort sampled during active COVID-19.

CDR3 nucleotide sequence: TGCAGCGTTGAATTCGGCCGGGCTGAAGCTTTCTTT. It codes for CSVEFGRAEAFF. V and J are TRBV29-1 and TRBJ1-1; D not certain. With 2 bases removed from V and 6 bases from J, the gap between germline ends came to 10 bases. The CDR3 runs 12 residues. Germline-derived CDR1 and CDR2 are SQVTM and ANQGSEA.

A few counts support this clone. The V and J genes are TRBV7-9 and TRBJ2-7; 7 bases align to TRBD2. The germline gives CDR1 SEHNR, CDR2 FQNEAQ (reference sequence). The V segment lost 5 bases and the J segment 4 bases; nucleotides outside the gene matches: 17. The CDR3 sequence is 17 residues long. The CDR3 DNA reads as TGTGCCAGCAGCAACGGAATGGGTCCGCGGGGGAGATACGAGCAGTACTTC. It codes for CASSNGMGPRGRYEQYF.

DNA for the CDR3: TGTGCCAGCAGCCAAGGGGGACAGTACTATGGCTACACCTTC. Its translation is CASSQGGQYYGYTF. The chain employs TRBV3-1 (or the pseudogene TRBV3-2) and TRBJ1-2; the match to TRBD1 covers 7 bases. This CDR3 has 14 amino acids. Looked up from germline, CDR1 is LGHDT and CDR2 is YNNKEL (reference sequence). V was pared by 1 base and J by 3 bases, with 2 bases of the junction left unmatched.

This rearrangement joins TRBV4-1 to TRBJ1-1; 7 positions match TRBD1. The CDR3 loop spans 15 amino acids. Germline V gives CDR1 MGHRA, CDR2 YSYEKL. J was trimmed by 3 bases and V by 2 bases; bases with no gene match: 6. CDR3 region: CASSQTGQADTEAFF. The CDR3 DNA sequence: TGCGCCAGCAGCCAAACAGGACAGGCTGACACTGAAGCTTTCTTT.

The chain joins TRBV19 to TRBJ1-2; 7 nucleotides match TRBD1. The CDR3 length is 17 residues. The V gene end was trimmed by 5 bases and the J gene end by 4 bases; junction bases not matched to a gene: 16. Germline CDR1 reads LNHDA; CDR2 reads SQIVND (reference sequence). Here the CDR3 DNA reads TGTGCCAGTAGTGGATCCCCCGCTCAGGGACAGACCTATGGCTACACCTTC. Its translation: CASSGSPAQGQTYGYTF.

The V and J genes are TRBV5-1 and TRBJ2-3; 10 bases agree with TRBD2. The CDR3 covers 15 residues. The V gene's germline CDR1 is SGHRS and CDR2 YFSETQ. J gave up 10 bases and V 0 bases, and 8 bases lay outside the gene matches. The DNA for the CDR3 is TGCGCCAGCAGCTTGGAGATAGCGGGAGGTACCGCGCAGTATTTT. Protein product: CASSLEIAGGTAQYF. The variable domain in full, with the rest retrieved from reference TRBV5-1 and TRBJ2-3, is KAGVTQTPRYLIKTRGQQVTLSCSPISGHRSVSWYQQTPGQGLQFLFEYFSETQRNKGNFPGRFSGRQFSNSRSEMNVSTLELGDSALYLCASSLEIAGGTAQYFGPGTRLTVL.

J is TRBJ1-1 and V is TRBV3-1 (or the pseudogene TRBV3-2), with TRBD1 as a possible D gene (5 bases). Germline values: CDR1 LGHDT, CDR2 YNNKEL (reference sequence). The CDR3 has 14 residues. V dropped 2 bases and J dropped 10 bases, with 17 bases sitting between them. CDR3 region: CASSQQGLEVGAFF. The DNA of the CDR3 is TGTGCCAGCAGCCAACAGGGACTTGAGGTTGGAGCTTTCTTT.

The rearrangement links TRBV29-1 to TRBJ1-6, with 9 bases aligning to TRBD1. Unmatched junction bases numbered 7, after V lost 6 bases and J lost 7 bases. Germline V gene sequence: CDR1 SQVTM, CDR2 ANQGSEA. The CDR3 covers 14 residues. CDR3 region: CSVMTGTGNSPLHF. In DNA, the CDR3 is TGCAGCGTCATGACCGGGACAGGGAATTCACCCCTCCACTTT.

This sequence joins TRBV4-1 and TRBJ1-5, with D possibly TRBD1 on 6 matching bases. Germline lookup yields CDR1 MGHRA and CDR2 YSYEKL. The length of the CDR3 is 16 residues. V dropped 4 bases and J dropped 5 bases, with 18 bases sitting between them. The CDR3: CASSPWGQGPHQPQHF. The DNA for the CDR3 is TGCGCCAGCAGCCCCTGGGGGCAGGGCCCCCATCAGCCCCAGCATTTT.

This chain uses TRBV5-1 with TRBJ2-3; possibly TRBD2 for D (6 bases). The CDR3 is 15 amino acids. V gave up 4 bases and J gave up 0 bases, with 12 bases separating them. In germline, CDR1 is SGHRS, CDR2 YFSETQ. The CDR3 DNA follows: TGCGCCAGCAGCCCTGTAGCGGCTAGCACAGATACGCAGTATTTT. Amino acid sequence: CASSPVAASTDTQYF.

The V gene is TRBV2, the J gene TRBJ2-2, with TRBD2 matching over 10 bases. J was trimmed by 4 bases and V by 6 bases; bases with no gene match: 11. The CDR3 has 17 residues. Germline V gene data show CDR1 as SNHLY and CDR2 as FYNNEI. The CDR3 nucleotides read TGTGCCAGCAGCGATCTAGCGGGAGTACCCACCACCGGGGAGCTGTTTTTT. Its translation is CASSDLAGVPTTGELFF.

This clone was counted once. V is TRBV13 and J is TRBJ1-1; 9 bases match TRBD1. Trimming took 5 bases from V and 4 from J; bases not matched to a gene: 8. The germline CDR1 and CDR2 sequences are PRHDT and FYEKMQ (reference sequence). The CDR3 is 15 residues long. Here the CDR3 reads CASSPGSQGATEAFF. The CDR3 coding sequence is TGTGCCAGCAGCCCAGGTTCACAGGGGGCCACTGAAGCTTTCTTT.

The rearrangement joins TRBV6-1 to TRBJ2-2; maybe TRBD2 (6 bases). Trimming removed 1 base at V and 6 bases at J, with 15 bases between. There are 16 residues in the CDR3. Germline V gene sequence: CDR1 MNHNS, CDR2 SASEGT. The CDR3 loop reads CASSEVGGAWAGELFF. CDR3 DNA sequence: TGTGCCAGCAGTGAAGTCGGGGGAGCCTGGGCCGGGGAGCTGTTTTTT.

The DNA of the CDR3 is TGTGCCAGCAGTTTATATAGCGGGAGCGAGGGCGAGCAGTTCTTC. It yields the protein CASSLYSGSEGEQFF. The V and J genes are TRBV28 and TRBJ2-1; 9 bases match TRBD2. The V segment lost 1 base and the J segment 10 bases; nucleotides outside the gene matches: 8. Germline V gene lookup returns CDR1 MDHEN and CDR2 SYDVKM. The CDR3 is 15 amino acids.

V usage is TRBV6-5 and J usage is TRBJ2-1; D gene unclear. Germline CDR1 and CDR2: MNHEY and SVGAGI. The germline V and J ends were trimmed by 0 bases and 8 bases, with 8 bases remaining between them. The CDR3 is 13 amino acids. The CDR3 region is CASSYSGAHEQFF. The CDR3, as DNA: TGTGCCAGCAGTTACTCGGGCGCCCATGAGCAGTTCTTC.

The chain is built from TRBV12-5 and TRBJ1-5; tentatively, D is TRBD1 (5 bases). The V gene's germline CDR1 is LGHNT and CDR2 FRNRAP. The ends were cut back, 0 bases at V and 5 bases at J, with 8 bases in the middle. This CDR3 is 14 amino acids long. CDR3 loop: CASGLVPRDQPQHF. The DNA for the CDR3 is TGTGCTAGTGGTTTGGTACCCAGGGATCAGCCCCAGCATTTT.

This CDR3 is CASSPPGTDTQYF. CDR3 nucleotide sequence: TGTGCCAGCTCCCCGCCGGGCACAGATACGCAGTATTTT. V is TRBV18 and J is TRBJ2-3; D is ambiguous. Trimming cost V 6 bases and J 1 base, with 8 bases left between them. Germline lookup yields CDR1 KGHSH and CDR2 LQKENI. This CDR3 has 13 residues.

The CDR3 DNA reads TGTGCCAGCACTACTAGCGGGAGGTACTATGAGCAGTTCTTC. Translating it yields CASTTSGRYYEQFF. The chain recombines TRBV2 with TRBJ2-1, with TRBD2 matching over 12 bases. The length of the CDR3 is 14 residues. CDR1 is SNHLY and CDR2 is FYNNEI in the germline V gene. J was trimmed by 8 bases and V by 7 bases; bases with no gene match: 6.